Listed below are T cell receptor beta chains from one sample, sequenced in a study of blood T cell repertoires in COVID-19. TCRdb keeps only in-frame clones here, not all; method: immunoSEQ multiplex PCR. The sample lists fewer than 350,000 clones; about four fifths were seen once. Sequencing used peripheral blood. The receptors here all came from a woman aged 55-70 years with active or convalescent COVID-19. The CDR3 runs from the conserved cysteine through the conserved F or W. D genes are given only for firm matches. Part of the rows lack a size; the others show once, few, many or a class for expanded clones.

CDR3 protein: CAWGRTAYQPQHF; CDR3 DNA: TGTGCCTGGGGGAGGACAGCGTATCAGCCCCAGCATTTT; clone size: once; D gene: NA; V gene: TRBV30; J gene: TRBJ1-5
CDR3 protein: CASSIGWRGRRGNTEAFF; CDR3 DNA: TGTGCCAGTAGTATCGGTTGGAGGGGACGGCGGGGGAACACTGAAGCTTTCTTT; clone size: NA; D gene: NA; V gene: TRBV19; J gene: TRBJ1-1
CDR3 protein: CAGGLYGYTF; CDR3 DNA: TGTGCCGGGGGCCTCTATGGCTACACCTTC; clone size: NA; D gene: NA; V gene: TRBV30; J gene: TRBJ1-2
CDR3 protein: CASSEGPHTDTQYF; CDR3 DNA: TGTGCCAGTAGTGAGGGCCCGCACACAGATACGCAGTATTTT; clone size: NA; D gene: NA; V gene: TRBV19; J gene: TRBJ2-3
CDR3 protein: CSVEIQGSYGYTF; CDR3 DNA: TGCAGCGTTGAAATTCAGGGAAGCTATGGCTACACCTTC; clone size: NA; D gene: NA; V gene: TRBV29-1; J gene: TRBJ1-2
CDR3 protein: CASSLRGGYGYTF; CDR3 DNA: TGTGCCAGCAGCTTACGGGGTGGCTATGGCTACACCTTC; clone size: NA; D gene: NA; V gene: TRBV7-9; J gene: TRBJ1-2
CDR3 protein: CASSVASGELFF; CDR3 DNA: TGTGCCAGCAGCGTAGCTTCCGGGGAGCTGTTTTTT; clone size: NA; D gene: NA; V gene: TRBV9; J gene: TRBJ2-2
CDR3 protein: CASSYGGTMADTQYF; CDR3 DNA: TGTGCCAGCAGTTACGGGGGGACTATGGCAGATACGCAGTATTTT; clone size: NA; D gene: TRBD2; V gene: TRBV6-5; J gene: TRBJ2-3
CDR3 protein: CASSETGGRSPLHF; CDR3 DNA: TGTGCCAGCAGCGAGACAGGGGGTAGATCACCCCTCCACTTT; clone size: NA; D gene: TRBD1; V gene: TRBV9; J gene: TRBJ1-6
CDR3 protein: CASSLRRGQGNTEAFF; CDR3 DNA: TGTGCCAGCAGTTTACGACGAGGACAGGGTAACACTGAAGCTTTCTTT; clone size: NA; D gene: TRBD1; V gene: TRBV28; J gene: TRBJ1-1
CDR3 protein: CSVGSEAGRPDTQYF; CDR3 DNA: TGCAGCGTTGGGTCGGAAGCGGGGCGCCCGGATACGCAGTATTTT; clone size: NA; D gene: TRBD2; V gene: TRBV29-1; J gene: TRBJ2-3
CDR3 protein: CASSKGQGARSNQPQHF; CDR3 DNA: TGCGCCAGCAGCAAGGGACAGGGGGCAAGGAGCAATCAGCCCCAGCATTTT; clone size: many; D gene: TRBD1; V gene: TRBV4-1; J gene: TRBJ1-5
CDR3 protein: CASGLDRGTDTQYF; CDR3 DNA: TGCGCCAGCGGGCTAGACAGAGGCACAGATACGCAGTATTTT; clone size: few; D gene: NA; V gene: TRBV5-1; J gene: TRBJ2-3
CDR3 protein: CASSQETGVGSPLHF; CDR3 DNA: TGCGCCAGCAGCCAAGAGACAGGGGTGGGATCACCCCTCCACTTT; clone size: NA; D gene: TRBD1; V gene: TRBV4-3; J gene: TRBJ1-6
CDR3 protein: CASSLGSSWYEQYF; CDR3 DNA: TGTGCCAGCAGCTTGGGGAGCTCCTGGTACGAGCAGTACTTC; clone size: NA; D gene: NA; V gene: TRBV5-6; J gene: TRBJ2-7
CDR3 protein: CASSLVGSLANYGYTF; CDR3 DNA: TGTGCCAGCAGCTTAGTAGGCTCTCTAGCTAACTATGGCTACACCTTC; clone size: NA; D gene: NA; V gene: TRBV11-2; J gene: TRBJ1-2
CDR3 protein: CASSLPDRGEPYEQYF; CDR3 DNA: TGTGCCAGCAGCCTACCCGACAGGGGGGAGCCCTACGAGCAGTACTTC; clone size: once; D gene: TRBD1; V gene: TRBV6-2/TRBV6-3; J gene: TRBJ2-7
CDR3 protein: CASSQDGGGGLNTQYF; CDR3 DNA: TGCGCCAGCAGCCAAGATGGTGGGGGGGGGTTGAATACGCAGTATTTT; clone size: NA; D gene: TRBD2; V gene: TRBV4-1; J gene: TRBJ2-3
CDR3 protein: CASGPEQGVYGYTF; CDR3 DNA: TGTGCTAGTGGACCGGAACAGGGGGTTTATGGCTACACCTTC; clone size: NA; D gene: TRBD1; V gene: TRBV12-5; J gene: TRBJ1-2
CDR3 protein: CASSVVGTGGTDTQYF; CDR3 DNA: TGTGCCAGCAGCGTAGTGGGGACAGGGGGCACAGATACGCAGTATTTT; clone size: NA; D gene: TRBD1; V gene: TRBV9; J gene: TRBJ2-3
CDR3 protein: CASKTVVAKNIQYF; CDR3 DNA: TGTGCCAGCAAGACAGTTGTAGCCAAAAACATTCAGTACTTC; clone size: few; D gene: NA; V gene: TRBV2; J gene: TRBJ2-4
CDR3 protein: CATSSHVNRATQKKLFF; CDR3 DNA: TGTGCCACCAGCAGCCATGTTAACAGGGCAACTCAGAAAAAACTGTTTTTT; clone size: few; D gene: NA; V gene: TRBV15; J gene: TRBJ1-4
CDR3 protein: CATSLPGQGGTDTQYF; CDR3 DNA: TGTGCCACCAGTCTACCGGGACAGGGGGGCACAGATACGCAGTATTTT; clone size: NA; D gene: TRBD1; V gene: TRBV24-1; J gene: TRBJ2-3
CDR3 protein: CASSLGSRGNEKLFF; CDR3 DNA: TGTGCCAGCAGCTTAGGGTCCAGGGGGAATGAAAAACTGTTTTTT; clone size: NA; D gene: TRBD1; V gene: TRBV11-2; J gene: TRBJ1-4